This entry lists 30 T cell receptor beta chains sequenced from one sample in a study of tumor-infiltrating lymphocytes in localized non-small cell lung cancer. Sequencing used immunoSEQ multiplex PCR; TCRdb keeps in-frame clones, though not all of them. The table lists 6,400 or so clones, about three quarters of them singletons, with 9.5% to 15% in the top ten. The sequenced material came from lung tumor tissue. The receptors come from a human donor with non-small cell lung cancer.

This clone was seen only once. The rearrangement uses TRBV29-1 and TRBJ2-3; D call uncertain. The CDR3 runs to 12 residues. Germline V lookup: CDR1 SQVTM, CDR2 ANQGSEA. V lost 1 base, J lost 3 bases, and 5 bases lay in between. CDR3 loop: CSVEGGTDTQYF. The CDR3 DNA reads TGCAGCGTTGAAGGGGGAACAGATACGCAGTATTTT.

The V and J genes are TRBV2 and TRBJ1-3, with D perhaps TRBD1 (6 bases). Germline CDR1 is SNHLY and CDR2 is FYNNEI. The CDR3 runs to 14 residues. V lost 2 bases and J 4 bases, leaving 9 bases between the germline ends. The CDR3 coding sequence is TGTGCCAGCAGTGAAAACAGGGCAGGAAACACCATATATTTT. This sequence encodes CASSENRAGNTIYF.

A few counts support this clone. The chain joins TRBV9 to TRBJ1-1; no clear D gene. V lost 0 bases to trimming and J lost 1 base, with 13 bases between them. From germline, CDR1 is SGDLS and CDR2 YYNGEE. CDR3 length: 16 amino acids. The CDR3 spells CASSVGPTAGNTEAFF. CDR3 nucleotide sequence: TGTGCCAGCAGCGTAGGACCAACAGCAGGGAACACTGAAGCTTTCTTT.

CDR3 bases: TGTGCCAGCAGCTCCTCGGGGGGCTATGGCTATGGCTACACCTTC. Its protein product is CASSSSGGYGYGYTF. The chain combines TRBV5-4 with TRBJ1-2; a weak D match, TRBD1 (6 bases). The germline V gene has CDR1 SGHNT and CDR2 YYREEE (reference sequence). CDR3 length equals 15 residues. Trimming removed 3 bases from V and 4 bases from J, with 16 bases in between.

This clone appeared once. The rearrangement uses TRBV5-1 and TRBJ2-1; D might be TRBD2 (6 bases). The V and J ends lost 5 bases and 6 bases respectively, with 15 bases between them. Germline V gives CDR1 SGHRS, CDR2 YFSETQ. The CDR3 extends over 14 amino acids. The CDR3 loop reads CASSSLVGSNEQFF. Written as DNA, the CDR3 is TGCGCCAGCAGTAGTTTGGTCGGGAGCAATGAGCAGTTCTTC. Supplemented by reference TRBV5-1 and TRBJ2-1, the full variable domain reads KAGVTQTPRYLIKTRGQQVTLSCSPISGHRSVSWYQQTPGQGLQFLFEYFSETQRNKGNFPGRFSGRQFSNSRSEMNVSTLELGDSALYLCASSSLVGSNEQFFGPGTRLTVL.

The chain uses TRBV7-9 and TRBJ2-7, with 9 nucleotides matching TRBD1. V shed 4 bases and J 6 bases; nucleotides not matched to a gene: 10. Per the germline V gene, CDR1 is SEHNR and CDR2 is FQNEAQ (reference sequence). The CDR3 loop spans 15 amino acids. The CDR3 spells CASSWGGRTGAEQYF. CDR3 sequence (DNA): TGTGCCAGCAGCTGGGGGGGCAGGACAGGGGCCGAGCAGTACTTC. Full variable domain (rest looked up from reference TRBV7-9 and TRBJ2-7): DTGVSQNPRHKITKRGQNVTFRCDPISEHNRLYWYRQTLGQGPEFLTYFQNEAQLEKSRLLSDRFSAERPKGSFSTLEIQRTEQGDSAMYLCASSWGGRTGAEQYFGPGTRLTVT.

This chain connects TRBV10-2 to TRBJ1-1; a weak D match, TRBD1 (6 bases). The CDR3 extends over 13 amino acids. V lost 7 bases, J lost 5 bases, and 14 bases lay in between. Germline CDR1 and CDR2: WSHSY and SAAADI. As DNA, the CDR3 is TGCGCCAGCAAAACAGGGCCTATGACTGAAGCTTTCTTT. The encoded protein is CASKTGPMTEAFF.

The chain combines TRBV6-1 with TRBJ2-7; D gene ambiguous. This CDR3 has 12 amino acids. The V gene lost 2 bases and the J gene lost 7 bases, with 9 bases spanning the gap. Germline-derived CDR1 and CDR2 are MNHNS and SASEGT. CDR3 nucleotides: TGTGCCAGCAGTGAATCGGGTTGGGAGCAGTACTTC. Translated, it gives CASSESGWEQYF.

V usage is TRBV9 and J usage is TRBJ2-7; TRBD1 matches at 9 bases. Trimming at V came to 0 bases and at J to 10 bases, leaving 8 bases not matched to a gene. The length of the CDR3 is 14 residues. Germline CDR1 is SGDLS and CDR2 is YYNGEE. The CDR3, as DNA: TGTGCCAGCAGCGTAGCTACTGAGACAGGGGGACAGTACTTC. Its translation: CASSVATETGGQYF.

This sequence joins TRBV5-1 and TRBJ2-1, with D unresolved. Trimming removed 4 bases from V and 7 bases from J, with 12 bases in between. The CDR3 extends over 13 amino acids. CDR1 is SGHRS and CDR2 is YFSETQ in the germline V gene. The CDR3, as DNA: TGCGCCAGCAGCCCCTCAGTGGAAAATGAGCAGTTCTTC. This gives the protein CASSPSVENEQFF. The variable domain in full, with the rest retrieved from reference TRBV5-1 and TRBJ2-1, is KAGVTQTPRYLIKTRGQQVTLSCSPISGHRSVSWYQQTPGQGLQFLFEYFSETQRNKGNFPGRFSGRQFSNSRSEMNVSTLELGDSALYLCASSPSVENEQFFGPGTRLTVL.

V usage is TRBV7-3 and J usage is TRBJ2-6; a weak D match, TRBD1 (6 bases). CDR1 and CDR2 (germline): SGHTA, FQGTGA. The V and J ends lost 5 bases and 1 base respectively, with 18 bases between them. The CDR3 is 18 residues long. The CDR3 sequence: CASSPSGAGVSGANVLTF. CDR3 sequence (DNA): TGTGCCAGCAGCCCTTCAGGAGCAGGGGTATCTGGGGCCAACGTCCTGACTTTC. Together with reference TRBV7-3 and TRBJ2-6, the CDR3 gives the full variable domain: GAGVSQTPSNKVTEKGKYVELRCDPISGHTALYWYRQSLGQGPEFLIYFQGTGAADDSGLPNDRFFAVRPEGSVSTLKIQRTERGDSAVYLCASSPSGAGVSGANVLTFGAGSRLTVL.

The V gene is TRBV19, the J gene TRBJ2-1; the D gene is possibly TRBD1 (5 bases). The CDR3 consists of 12 residues. Per germline, CDR1 LNHDA and CDR2 SQIVND (reference sequence). Trimming left V 6 bases short and J 3 bases short, with 6 bases between. CDR3 coding DNA: TGTGCCAGTAGCGACAGCTACAATGAGCAGTTCTTC. Its translation is CASSDSYNEQFF. The full variable domain, in which reference TRBV19 and TRBJ2-1 provide the parts outside the CDR3, is DGGITQSPKYLFRKEGQNVTLSCEQNLNHDAMYWYRQDPGQGLRLIYYSQIVNDFQKGDIAEGYSVSREKKESFPLTVTSAQKNPTAFYLCASSDSYNEQFFGPGTRLTVL.

This chain uses TRBV2 with TRBJ2-1; TRBD2 is a possible D gene (5 bases). Trimming cost V 7 bases and J 2 bases, with 15 bases left between them. The CDR3 consists of 15 residues. Germline CDR1 is SNHLY and CDR2 is FYNNEI. The CDR3 reads CASTKSRGTYNEQFF. The CDR3 coding sequence is TGTGCCAGCACTAAGAGTCGAGGGACCTACAATGAGCAGTTCTTC. The full variable domain, rest sourced from reference TRBV2 and TRBJ2-1, is EPEVTQTPSHQVTQMGQEVILRCVPISNHLYFYWYRQILGQKVEFLVSFYNNEISEKSEIFDDQFSVERPDGSNFTLKIRSTKLEDSAMYFCASTKSRGTYNEQFFGPGTRLTVL.

The chain joins TRBV11-2 to TRBJ1-2; D ambiguous. Trimming took off 0 bases at V and 2 bases at J, with 7 bases between the two ends. This CDR3 is built from 14 residues. CDR1 and CDR2 (germline): SGHAT, FQNNGV. CDR3: CASSLDSDNYGYTF. DNA of the CDR3: TGTGCCAGCAGCTTAGATTCGGACAACTATGGCTACACCTTC.

The CDR3 loop is CASSRRLGAGTDTQYF. CDR3 coding DNA: TGTGCCAGCAGCCGCCGACTGGGTGCGGGCACAGATACGCAGTATTTT. V usage is TRBV4-2 and J usage is TRBJ2-3; D gene uncertain. Germline values: CDR1 LGHNA, CDR2 YNFKEQ. Deletions cut 4 bases from V and 1 base from J, with 15 bases between. This CDR3 is built from 16 residues.

The chain joins TRBV6-5 to TRBJ1-2; no reliable D call. Deletions cut 0 bases from V and 8 bases from J, with 10 bases between. Germline V gives CDR1 MNHEY, CDR2 SVGAGI. The CDR3 contains 13 residues. DNA for the CDR3: TGTGCCAGCAGTTACTCGGACGGGAGGGGCTACACCTTC. It codes for CASSYSDGRGYTF.

A few counts support this clone. The chain joins TRBV5-6 to TRBJ2-7; tentative D call: TRBD1 (6 bases). Deletions cut 2 bases from V and 9 bases from J, with 12 bases between. Germline V lookup: CDR1 SGHDT, CDR2 YYEEEE. The CDR3 has 12 amino acids. The CDR3 nucleotides read TGTGCCAGCAGCTTACAGGGTTTCTGGCAGTACTTC. Encoded protein: CASSLQGFWQYF.

The rearrangement joins TRBV5-1 to TRBJ1-1; D perhaps matches TRBD1 (5 bases). This CDR3 is 14 amino acids long. V dropped 5 bases and J dropped 0 bases, with 11 bases sitting between them. Germline CDR1 SGHRS, CDR2 YFSETQ. CDR3 coding DNA: TGCGCCAGCAGTTACGGAGGGGTGAACACTGAAGCTTTCTTT. It codes for CASSYGGVNTEAFF.

The chain recombines TRBV2 with TRBJ2-7; no clear D gene. Trimming cost V 7 bases and J 3 bases, with 13 bases left between them. The germline V gene has CDR1 SNHLY and CDR2 FYNNEI. The CDR3 totals 13 residues. The CDR3: CASTPQKSYEQYF. CDR3 in DNA: TGTGCCAGCACCCCACAGAAGAGCTACGAGCAGTACTTC. Using reference TRBV2 and TRBJ2-7 for the parts outside the CDR3, the full variable domain is EPEVTQTPSHQVTQMGQEVILRCVPISNHLYFYWYRQILGQKVEFLVSFYNNEISEKSEIFDDQFSVERPDGSNFTLKIRSTKLEDSAMYFCASTPQKSYEQYFGPGTRLTVT.

This clone was seen a few times. The chain carries TRBV18 and TRBJ1-2, with D possibly TRBD1 on 5 matching bases. The CDR3 runs 14 residues. Germline V gene lookup returns CDR1 KGHSH and CDR2 LQKENI. The V gene lost 0 bases and the J gene lost 2 bases, with 7 bases spanning the gap. The CDR3 sequence is CASSPPGRNYGYTF. The CDR3 region has the DNA TGTGCCAGCTCACCACCGGGACGGAACTATGGCTACACCTTC.

The chain carries TRBV7-2 and TRBJ1-5, with TRBD1 as a possible D gene (5 bases). The CDR3 runs 13 residues. Trimming took 5 bases from V and 7 from J, leaving 12 bases between them. In germline, CDR1 is SGHTA, CDR2 FQGNSA. The CDR3 spells CASSIGTQQPQHF. CDR3 nucleotides: TGTGCCAGCAGCATCGGGACGCAGCAGCCCCAGCATTTT.

This clone was detected only once. The chain is built from TRBV5-6 and TRBJ1-1, with 8 bases matching TRBD1. This CDR3 is built from 15 residues. The V gene end was trimmed by 2 bases and the J gene end by 5 bases; junction bases not matched to a gene: 8. The V gene's germline CDR1 is SGHDT and CDR2 YYEEEE. CDR3 region: CASSFRQGRGTEAFF. The CDR3 DNA sequence: TGTGCCAGCAGCTTCAGACAGGGGAGGGGTACTGAAGCTTTCTTT.

This clone was counted between two and nine times. The V gene is TRBV29-1, the J gene TRBJ2-7; D uncertain. The CDR3 has 12 residues. Between the trimmed V and J ends, which lost 1 base and 6 bases, there was a span of 10 bases. Germline V gene lookup returns CDR1 SQVTM and CDR2 ANQGSEA. This CDR3 reads CSVEASVGEQYF. CDR3 in DNA: TGCAGCGTTGAAGCCTCAGTTGGCGAGCAGTACTTC.

The chain recombines TRBV30 with TRBJ2-7, with TRBD2 as a possible D gene (5 bases). The V gene's germline CDR1 is GTSNPN and CDR2 SVGIG (reference sequence). Trimming left V 2 bases short and J 1 base short, with 12 bases between. CDR3 length: 14 residues. CDR3 nucleotides: TGTGCCTGGAGTTCGGGCGGGCCTTCCTACGAGCAGTACTTC. Its translation is CAWSSGGPSYEQYF.

This clone was detected only a few times. V and J are TRBV7-9 and TRBJ2-7; a weak D match, TRBD1 (6 bases). Germline loops: CDR1 SEHNR, CDR2 FQNEAQ (reference sequence). The CDR3 totals 13 residues. The V end lost 5 bases, the J end lost 5 bases, and 13 bases lay between the germline ends. The CDR3 protein is CASSTSQGHEQYF. The CDR3 coding sequence is TGTGCCAGCAGCACCTCACAGGGCCACGAGCAGTACTTC.

The chain recombines TRBV29-1 with TRBJ2-1; 8 bases map to TRBD1. Germline-derived CDR1 and CDR2 are SQVTM and ANQGSEA. V lost 3 bases and J lost 2; bases outside the gene matches: 12. The CDR3 sequence is 17 residues long. CDR3 DNA: TGCAGCGTTGAGTCTAGGACAGGGAACGCAGCCTACAATGAGCAGTTCTTC. The encoded protein is CSVESRTGNAAYNEQFF.

The gene calls are TRBV11-2 and TRBJ2-2; D gene uncertain. Between the trimmed V and J ends, which lost 5 bases and 4 bases, there was a span of 5 bases. Germline lookup yields CDR1 SGHAT and CDR2 FQNNGV. This CDR3 comprises 12 residues. The CDR3 is CASSPSTGELFF. The CDR3 nucleotides are TGTGCCAGCAGCCCCTCCACCGGGGAGCTGTTTTTT.

This rearrangement joins TRBV30 to TRBJ1-5, with a tentative D call TRBD1 (5 bases). The CDR3 has 14 amino acids. Germline assignment: CDR1 GTSNPN and CDR2 SVGIG (reference sequence). Trimming left V 0 bases short and J 0 bases short, with 6 bases between. The CDR3 DNA follows: TGTGCCTGGAGTGTCGACAGTAGCAATCAGCCCCAGCATTTT. This sequence encodes CAWSVDSSNQPQHF.

The CDR3 sequence: CSAAPGQGSEAFF. CDR3 coding DNA: TGCAGCGCCGCGCCGGGACAGGGCTCAGAAGCTTTCTTT. The rearrangement links TRBV29-1 to TRBJ1-1; 9 nucleotides agree with TRBD1. From germline, CDR1 is SQVTM and CDR2 ANQGSEA. The CDR3 runs 13 residues. With V trimmed by 7 bases and J by 8 bases, 11 bases remained unmatched.

The CDR3 DNA follows: TGTGCCAGCTCACCACCAGGCTTCTTCAACTATGGCTACACCTTC. As protein: CASSPPGFFNYGYTF. The rearrangement links TRBV18 to TRBJ1-2; D uncertain. The germline CDR1 and CDR2 sequences are KGHSH and LQKENI. The CDR3 is 15 residues long. V lost 0 bases to trimming and J lost 2 bases, with 10 bases between them.